The T cell receptor beta chain under discussion was sequenced for a study of cytomegalovirus exposure and HLA in healthy donors. Study-wide results and limits: CMV serostatus stood as the only immune exposure information on hand. When a later analysis was performed, an Asian-associated ancestry cluster reportedly had fewer N-insertions than the approximately 690-donor mean. In vitro testing confirmed a few CMV-associated chains as specific for CMV antigens.

In nominal health when sampled, donors likely had unrecorded immune exposures nonetheless. Comment on this clone: Antigen unknown.

The CDR3 is 16 residues long. Germline lookup yields CDR1 MGHDK and CDR2 SYGVNS. Trimming cost V 3 bases and J 4 bases; bases outside gene matches: 9. In the PCR, 60 Vbeta and 13 Jbeta primers were used. Libraries were prepared by immunoSEQ multiplex PCR; TCRdb keeps only in-frame clonotypes and omits some of them. This repertoire shows approximately 150,000 clones, approximately 80% found once; its top ten account for less than 2%. This sequence was found in a woman in her 40s in good health and CMV-seronegative. Sequenced input: PBMCs. The V and J genes are TRBV25-1 and TRBJ1-2; TRBD1 matches at 9 bases. The CDR3 region is CASSDPGTGLSYGYTF. CDR3 DNA sequence: TGTGCCAGCAGTGATCCAGGGACAGGGCTATCCTATGGCTACACCTTC.